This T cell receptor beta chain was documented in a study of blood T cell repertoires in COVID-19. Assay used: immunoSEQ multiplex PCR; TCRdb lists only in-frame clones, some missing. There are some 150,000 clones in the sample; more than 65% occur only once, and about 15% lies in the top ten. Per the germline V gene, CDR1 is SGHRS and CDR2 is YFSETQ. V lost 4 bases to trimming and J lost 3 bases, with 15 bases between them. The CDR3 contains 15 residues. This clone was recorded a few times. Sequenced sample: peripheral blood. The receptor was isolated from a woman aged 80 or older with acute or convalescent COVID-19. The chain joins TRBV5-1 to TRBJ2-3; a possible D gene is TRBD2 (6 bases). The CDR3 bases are TGCGCCAGCAGCCCGGTGGGGGGAAGGACAGATACGCAGTATTTT. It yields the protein CASSPVGGRTDTQYF.